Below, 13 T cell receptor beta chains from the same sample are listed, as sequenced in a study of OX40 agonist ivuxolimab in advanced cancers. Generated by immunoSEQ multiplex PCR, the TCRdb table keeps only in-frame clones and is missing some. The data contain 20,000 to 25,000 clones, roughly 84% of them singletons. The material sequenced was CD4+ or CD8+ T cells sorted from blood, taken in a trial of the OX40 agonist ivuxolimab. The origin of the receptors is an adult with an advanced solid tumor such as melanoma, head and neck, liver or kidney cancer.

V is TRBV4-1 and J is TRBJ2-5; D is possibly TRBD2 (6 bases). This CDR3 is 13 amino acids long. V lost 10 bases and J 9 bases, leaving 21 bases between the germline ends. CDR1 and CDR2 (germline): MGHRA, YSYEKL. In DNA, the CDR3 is TGCGCCATGGGGAGGATATCACAACAGGCCCAGTACTTC. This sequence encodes CAMGRISQQAQYF.

In nucleotides, the CDR3 is TGTGCCAGCAGCCCGGGTGACGAGCAGTACTTC. Amino acids: CASSPGDEQYF. This chain joins TRBV9 and TRBJ2-7; no reliable D call. Trimming pared 4 bases from V and 5 bases from J, leaving 7 bases between. The CDR3 has 11 amino acids. In germline, CDR1 is SGDLS, CDR2 YYNGEE.

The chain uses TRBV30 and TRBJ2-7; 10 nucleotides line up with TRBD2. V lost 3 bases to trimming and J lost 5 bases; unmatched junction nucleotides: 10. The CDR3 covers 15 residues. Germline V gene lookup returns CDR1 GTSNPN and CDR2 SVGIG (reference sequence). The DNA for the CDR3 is TGTGCCTGGAGGCCGAGCGGGAGGGCTAACCACGAGCAGTACTTC. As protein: CAWRPSGRANHEQYF.

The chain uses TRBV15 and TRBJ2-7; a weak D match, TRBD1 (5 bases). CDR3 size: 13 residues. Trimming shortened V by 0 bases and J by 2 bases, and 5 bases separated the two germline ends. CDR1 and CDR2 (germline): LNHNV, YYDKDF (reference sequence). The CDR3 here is CATSRETAYEQYF. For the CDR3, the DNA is TGTGCCACCAGCAGAGAGACAGCCTACGAGCAGTACTTC.

CDR3 sequence (DNA): TGTGCCAGCAGCCCTCCCGGGACAGGTTCAGATACGCAGTATTTT. It is translated as CASSPPGTGSDTQYF. The V call is TRBV11-2, the J call TRBJ2-3, with TRBD1 identical over 8 bases. J was trimmed by 4 bases and V by 5 bases; bases with no gene match: 8. The CDR3 is 15 residues long. CDR1 SGHAT and CDR2 FQNNGV come from the germline V gene.

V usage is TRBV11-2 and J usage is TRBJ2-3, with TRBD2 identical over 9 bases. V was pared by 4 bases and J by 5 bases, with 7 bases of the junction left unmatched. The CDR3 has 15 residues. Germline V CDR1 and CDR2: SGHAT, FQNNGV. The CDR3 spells CASSSAGGVRDTQYF. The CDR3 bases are TGTGCCAGCAGCTCAGCGGGGGGTGTTAGAGATACGCAGTATTTT.

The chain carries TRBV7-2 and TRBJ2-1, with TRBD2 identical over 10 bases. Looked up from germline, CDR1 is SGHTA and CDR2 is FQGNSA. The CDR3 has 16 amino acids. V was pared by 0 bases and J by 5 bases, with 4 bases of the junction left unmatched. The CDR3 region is CASSLASSGGDNEQFF. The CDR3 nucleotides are TGTGCCAGCAGCTTAGCTTCCAGCGGGGGGGACAATGAGCAGTTCTTC.

CDR3 bases: TGTGCCACCAGCTCTTGGGACGGCCCGCCCCAGTACTTC. Amino acid sequence: CATSSWDGPPQYF. The chain is built from TRBV15 and TRBJ2-5; D possibly matches TRBD1 or TRBD2 (5 bases each). V lost 5 bases, J lost 9 bases, and 16 bases lay in between. Germline CDR1 is LNHNV and CDR2 is YYDKDF (reference sequence). CDR3 length: 13 residues.

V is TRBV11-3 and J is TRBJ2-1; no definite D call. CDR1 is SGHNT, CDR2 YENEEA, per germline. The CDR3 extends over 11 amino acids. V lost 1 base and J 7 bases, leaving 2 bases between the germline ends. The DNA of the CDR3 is TGTGCCAGCAGCTTAGGGAATGAGCAGTTCTTC. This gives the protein CASSLGNEQFF. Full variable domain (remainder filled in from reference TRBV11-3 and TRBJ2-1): EAGVVQSPRYKIIEKKQPVAFWCNPISGHNTLYWYLQNLGQGPELLIRYENEEAVDDSQLPKDRFSAERLKGVDSTLKIQPAELGDSAVYLCASSLGNEQFFGPGTRLTVL.

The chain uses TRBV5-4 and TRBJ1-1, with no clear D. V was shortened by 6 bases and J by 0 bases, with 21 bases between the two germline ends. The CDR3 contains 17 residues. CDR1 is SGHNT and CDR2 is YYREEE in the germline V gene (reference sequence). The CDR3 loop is CASTLSGSDLMNTEAFF. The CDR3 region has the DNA TGTGCCAGCACTCTGAGCGGGTCCGACCTCATGAACACTGAAGCTTTCTTT. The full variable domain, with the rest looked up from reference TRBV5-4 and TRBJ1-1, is ETGVTQSPTHLIKTRGQQVTLRCSSQSGHNTVSWYQQALGQGPQFIFQYYREEENGRGNFPPRFSGLQFPNYSSELNVNALELDDSALYLCASTLSGSDLMNTEAFFGQGTRLTVV.

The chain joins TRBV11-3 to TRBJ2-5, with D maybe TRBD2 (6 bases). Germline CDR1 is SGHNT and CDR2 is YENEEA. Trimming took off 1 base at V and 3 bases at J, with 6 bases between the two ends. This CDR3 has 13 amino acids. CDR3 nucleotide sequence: TGTGCCAGCAGCTTAGTAGCGGAAGAGACCCAGTACTTC. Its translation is CASSLVAEETQYF.

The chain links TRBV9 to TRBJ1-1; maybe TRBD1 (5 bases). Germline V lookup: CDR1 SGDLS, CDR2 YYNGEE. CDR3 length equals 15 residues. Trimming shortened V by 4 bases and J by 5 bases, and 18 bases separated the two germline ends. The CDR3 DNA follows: TGTGCCAGCAGCCCCCGGCGGGGTGGGGGGACTGAAGCTTTCTTT. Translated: CASSPRRGGGTEAFF.

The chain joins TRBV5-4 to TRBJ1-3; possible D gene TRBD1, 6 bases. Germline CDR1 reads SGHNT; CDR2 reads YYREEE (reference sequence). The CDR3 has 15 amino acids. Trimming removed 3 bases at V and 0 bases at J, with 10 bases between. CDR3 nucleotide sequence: TGTGCCAGCAGCTCCGGGACAAACTCTGGAAACACCATATATTTT. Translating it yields CASSSGTNSGNTIYF.